The 21 T cell receptor beta chains in this list originate from one sample, sequenced in a study of regulatory T cells in long-lasting Graves disease. Building of the TCR beta libraries involved iRepertoire HTBI primers and Arm-PCR of CDR3 regions. MiXCR, run by TCRdb on the multiplex PCR reads, gives a single entry per CDR3 protein. The sample holds almost 350,000 distinct CDR3 sequences, around 20% seen once. The time point was: persistent/refractory GD, antithyroid drugs over 5 years with positive TRAb. From RNA extracted from PBMCs, the TCR library was made. The input for sequencing was peripheral blood mononuclear cells (PBMCs), taken when the disease was refractory, from a patient treated with antithyroid drugs. Receptor source: a female donor with Graves disease.

A word on this clonotype: Given a far larger clone just one base away, this is likely a sequencing read error. The V call is TRBV6-5, the J call TRBJ2-7; D is unresolved. Germline V gives CDR1 MNHEY, CDR2 SVGAGI. Trimming left V 4 bases short and J 5 bases short, with 6 bases between. This CDR3 is 11 amino acids long. CDR3 in amino acids: CASSFWDEQYF. The DNA of the CDR3 is TGTGCCAGCAGTTTTTGGGACGAGCAGTACTTC.

This clonotype was observed many times. V and J are TRBV29-1 and TRBJ1-1, with TRBD1 as a possible D gene (5 bases). Trimming took 6 bases from V and 0 from J, leaving 11 bases between them. The germline CDR1 and CDR2 sequences are SQVTM and ANQGSEA. CDR3 length: 13 residues. The CDR3 spells CSVEGRLNTEAFF. The CDR3 DNA is TGCAGCGTAGAGGGACGGTTGAACACTGAAGCTTTCTTT. Full variable domain (remainder filled in from reference TRBV29-1 and TRBJ1-1): SAVISQKPSRDICQRGTSLTIQCQVDSQVTMMFWYRQQPGQSLTLIATANQGSEATYESGFVIDKFPISRPNLTFSTLTVSNMSPEDSSIYLCSVEGRLNTEAFFGQGTRLTVV.

This clonotype occurred many times. The V and J genes are TRBV9 and TRBJ1-1, with D possibly TRBD1 on 6 matching bases. Trimming pared 4 bases from V and 11 bases from J, leaving 18 bases between. Per the germline V gene, CDR1 is SGDLS and CDR2 is YYNGEE. The CDR3 has 13 amino acids. The CDR3 sequence is CASSPGGRAGAFF. The CDR3 DNA reads TGTGCCAGCAGCCCCGGGGGCAGGGCGGGGGCTTTCTTT.

This clonotype has more than one count but fewer than ten. The chain couples TRBV29-1 to TRBJ2-3; maybe TRBD1 (5 bases). This CDR3 region has 17 residues. Germline-derived CDR1 and CDR2 are SQVTM and ANQGSEA. Trimming took off 0 bases at V and 3 bases at J, with 19 bases between the two ends. CDR3 amino acids: CSVEDRRVDRLTDTQYF. DNA of the CDR3: TGCAGCGTTGAAGACCGCAGGGTCGATAGACTGACAGATACGCAGTATTTT.

This clonotype was detected ten times or more. This chain joins TRBV10-3 and TRBJ1-1; unclear D gene. The V gene's germline CDR1 is ENHRY and CDR2 SYGVKD. Trimming left V 2 bases short and J 1 base short, with 5 bases between. The CDR3 sequence is 13 residues long. Here the CDR3 DNA reads TGTGCCATCAGTGAGCGGGGGAACACTGAAGCTTTCTTT. Translating it yields CAISERGNTEAFF.

This chain joins TRBV9 and TRBJ1-2, with 7 bases matching TRBD1. Germline CDR1 SGDLS, CDR2 YYNGEE. The ends lost 5 bases at V and 8 bases at J; junction bases unmatched: 6. The CDR3 has 12 amino acids. The CDR3 DNA is TGTGCCAGCAGAGGACAGGTGCGGGGCTACACCTTC. Encoded protein: CASRGQVRGYTF.

The chain is built from TRBV5-1 and TRBJ1-2; D unclear. The germline V gene has CDR1 SGHRS and CDR2 YFSETQ. V was shortened by 3 bases and J by 7 bases, with 16 bases between the two germline ends. This CDR3 has 14 amino acids. CDR3 bases: TGCGCCAGCAGCTCCTCCCCAGGCCGCAGTGGCTACACCTTC. It yields the protein CASSSSPGRSGYTF.

This clonotype was recorded at least ten times. V and J are TRBV11-3 and TRBJ1-2; a possible D gene is TRBD1 (6 bases). Germline CDR1 is SGHNT and CDR2 is YENEEA. Between the trimmed V and J ends, which lost 5 bases and 4 bases, there was a span of 11 bases. The CDR3 covers 13 residues. The CDR3 DNA is TGTGCCAGCAGCCACAGGGAAGGCTATGGCTACACCTTC. Translating gives CASSHREGYGYTF.

In its sample, this clonotype was seen many times. V usage is TRBV6-5 and J usage is TRBJ1-2, with 8 bases matching TRBD1. CDR3 size: 14 residues. CDR1 MNHEY and CDR2 SVGAGI come from the germline V gene. V dropped 0 bases and J dropped 6; count of bases not matched to a gene: 3. CDR3 loop: CASSYSQGADGYTF. For the CDR3, the DNA is TGTGCCAGCAGTTACTCCCAGGGGGCCGATGGCTACACCTTC.

This clonotype was counted at least ten times. The CDR3 loop is CASSPRSSGGGKTQYF. The CDR3 DNA is TGTGCCAGCAGTCCGCGTAGTAGCGGGGGAGGAAAGACCCAGTACTTC. The chain uses TRBV12-3 or TRBV12-4 and TRBJ2-5; 9 nucleotides match TRBD2. The CDR3 consists of 16 residues. The V gene end was trimmed by 5 bases and the J gene end by 6 bases; junction bases not matched to a gene: 13.

This clonotype was found many times. The chain carries TRBV7-8 and TRBJ1-4; D call uncertain. Germline CDR1 SGHVS, CDR2 FQNEAQ. The CDR3 extends over 17 amino acids. The V end was cut by 4 bases, the J end by 0 bases, with 15 bases between. The CDR3 region is CASSSRPSGATNEKLFF. CDR3 coding DNA: TGTGCCAGCAGCTCCCGCCCAAGCGGCGCAACTAATGAAAAACTGTTTTTT.

In this sample, this clonotype turned up many times. The CDR3 region has the DNA TGTGCCAGCAGTTCCTCGGGGGGGGACGCCTACGAGCAGTACTTC. Amino acid sequence: CASSSSGGDAYEQYF. This rearrangement joins TRBV6-2 or TRBV6-3 to TRBJ2-7; 8 bases line up with TRBD2. The CDR3 has 15 amino acids. Trimming cost V 4 bases and J 2 bases; bases outside gene matches: 7. CDR1 MNHEY and CDR2 SVGEGT come from the germline V gene.

This clonotype has just a few counts. Germline and junction disagree at one end, which may indicate a read error. The V gene is TRBV11-2, the J gene TRBJ2-1; maybe TRBD2 (7 bases). CDR3 size: 16 residues. Germline CDR1 and CDR2: SGHAT and FQNNGV. The CDR3 sequence: CASSLEGGFRYNEQFF. The CDR3 DNA reads TGTGCCAGCAGCCTAGAGGGGGGGTTCCGCTACAATGAGCAGTTCTTC.

Only a few counts were recorded for this clonotype. The chain uses TRBV15 and TRBJ2-7; 7 bases match TRBD2. The CDR3 has 13 amino acids. V gave up 10 bases and J gave up 0 bases; unmatched junction bases: 6. Germline V gene sequence: CDR1 LNHNV, CDR2 YYDKDF (reference sequence). The CDR3 spells CASKGRVSYEQYF. In DNA, the CDR3 is TGTGCCAGCAAGGGGAGGGTCTCCTACGAGCAGTACTTC.

This clonotype was found many times. This sequence joins TRBV19 and TRBJ1-2; TRBD1 matches at 7 bases. Losses at the gene ends were 4 bases for V and 8 bases for J; bases not matched to a gene: 7. The CDR3 totals 13 residues. CDR1 LNHDA and CDR2 SQIVND come from the germline V gene (reference sequence). CDR3 loop: CASSTWTGDGYTF. The CDR3 nucleotides are TGTGCCAGTAGTACATGGACAGGTGACGGCTACACCTTC.

This clonotype was seen a handful of times. CDR3 sequence (DNA): TGCAGTGCTGGGAGCGGGCTCACAGATACGCAGTATTTT. Translation: CSAGSGLTDTQYF. The chain joins TRBV20-1 to TRBJ2-3, with a weak D call TRBD2 (6 bases). The CDR3 covers 13 residues. Germline V gene lookup returns CDR1 DFQATT and CDR2 SNEGSKA (reference sequence). The V end lost 5 bases, the J end lost 2 bases, and 11 bases lay between the germline ends.

This clonotype has ten or more counts. The chain uses TRBV24-1 and TRBJ1-1; D gene ambiguous. Germline CDR1 is KGHDR and CDR2 is SFDVKD. V lost 3 bases to trimming and J lost 7 bases, with 8 bases between them. The CDR3 contains 12 residues. The CDR3 DNA is TGTGCCACCAGTGATGGGCGGTATGAAGCTTTCTTT. It yields the protein CATSDGRYEAFF.

V is TRBV19 and J is TRBJ2-7; 8 nucleotides align to TRBD2. There are 14 residues in the CDR3. With V trimmed by 4 bases and J by 2 bases, 4 bases remained unmatched. The germline V gene has CDR1 LNHDA and CDR2 SQIVND (reference sequence). The chain's CDR3 is CASSTGGGTYEQYF. CDR3 DNA sequence: TGTGCCAGTAGTACCGGGGGGGGAACCTACGAGCAGTACTTC.

This clonotype occurred many times. The chain links TRBV27 to TRBJ1-5; D remains unclear. The length of the CDR3 is 15 residues. Germline CDR1 and CDR2: MNHEY and SMNVEV (reference sequence). Trimming shortened V by 0 bases and J by 0 bases, and 6 bases separated the two germline ends. CDR3 DNA: TGTGCCAGCAGTTTATCGACCGGTAGCAATCAGCCCCAGCATTTT. Translation: CASSLSTGSNQPQHF.

This clonotype has just a few counts. The chain couples TRBV5-1 to TRBJ1-1; possible D gene TRBD1, 6 bases. Germline loops: CDR1 SGHRS, CDR2 YFSETQ. Trimming left V 1 base short and J 4 bases short, with 23 bases between. The CDR3 has 18 amino acids. CDR3 region: CASSLNLGGAGRSTEAFF. CDR3 DNA: TGCGCCAGCAGCTTGAACCTCGGGGGCGCCGGGCGGAGCACTGAAGCTTTCTTT. The whole variable domain, filled in from reference TRBV5-1 and TRBJ1-1, reads KAGVTQTPRYLIKTRGQQVTLSCSPISGHRSVSWYQQTPGQGLQFLFEYFSETQRNKGNFPGRFSGRQFSNSRSEMNVSTLELGDSALYLCASSLNLGGAGRSTEAFFGQGTRLTVV.

This clonotype was seen many times. The chain recombines TRBV7-2 with TRBJ1-5; possibly TRBD1 for D (5 bases). Germline lookup yields CDR1 SGHTA and CDR2 FQGNSA. With 1 base removed from V and 3 bases from J, the gap between germline ends came to 10 bases. The CDR3 totals 15 residues. Written as DNA, the CDR3 is TGTGCCAGCAGCTTAGTCGGGACCAACAATCAGCCCCAGCATTTT. Translating it yields CASSLVGTNNQPQHF.